This section outlines one TCR beta chain sequence together with its context. Its antigen is undetermined. The CDR3 has 15 residues. Trimming cost V 3 bases and J 6 bases; bases outside gene matches: 5. CDR1 and CDR2 (germline): MDHEN, SYDVKM. Some clones are missing from TCRdb's copy, which holds only in-frame ones; the method was immunoSEQ multiplex PCR. The sample includes about 120,000 clones, 68% seen only once; the top ten take roughly 24%. The data originate from a study of shared clonotypes between healthy human individuals. Points from the study as a whole: Researchers sampled blood only, noting tissue repertoires likely differ. Generally, naive subsets (rather than memory subsets) showed larger estimated richness.

Donors comprised healthy HIV-negative adults lacking recent acute infections or vaccinations. Combining CD45RO+ cells with CCR7-negative CD45RA+ TemRA cells gave CD8 memory. The source material was memory CD8+ T cells sorted from blood. The subset here: CD45RO+ cells pooled with CCR7-negative TemRA cells. This sequence was found in a woman between 25 and 40 years old in good health. This chain joins TRBV28 and TRBJ2-7, with 13 bases that match TRBD2. The chain's CDR3 is CASSFWTSGSTEQYF. DNA for the CDR3: TGTGCCAGCAGTTTTTGGACTAGCGGGAGCACCGAGCAGTACTTC.